The text below deals with one TCR beta chain. This sample is drawn from a study of blood T cell repertoires in COVID-19. In the study overall: Both acute and convalescent COVID-19 samples were obtained from the United States, Italy and Spain. T cells, B-cell-depleted T cells, or PBMCs supplied cDNA or gDNA.

Trimming at V came to 7 bases and at J to 1 base, leaving 9 bases not matched to a gene. The CDR3 has 16 amino acids. The germline gives CDR1 LNHDA, CDR2 SQIVND (reference sequence). Original methodology: Amplification from reference gene primers served as the basis for estimated nucleated cell counts. Profiled with immunoSEQ multiplex PCR; TCRdb holds only in-frame clones, not every one. The V and J calls and the clone size are those of that table, but D and trimming were determined from the DNA. The sample consists of 240,000 or so clones, 75% to 90% of them appearing once. The material sequenced was peripheral blood. The receptor's source is a woman aged 55-70 years with active or convalescent COVID-19. J is TRBJ2-4 and V is TRBV19; 8 nucleotides match TRBD1. In DNA form, the CDR3 reads TGTGCCAGTACTTCGACAGGGGAAGGGGCCAAAAACATTCAGTACTTC. Amino acids: CASTSTGEGAKNIQYF.